This TCR beta chain was sequenced in a study of CXCR3-negative and CXCR3-positive naive CD8 T cells. About the research overall: Each library held about 1.5 +/- 0.3 million TRB reads, some 130 million in total. Findings of the study overall: Memory CD8+ T cell repertoires were far less diverse than both naive subsets. Comparison of naive cells showed more hydrophobic TRB CDR3s in CXCR3-positive than in CXCR3-negative naive cells.

Triplicate approximately 300,000-cell sorts were made of each CD8+ T cell subset. Preparation of TRB cDNA libraries relied on 5' RACE carrying UMI labels. For each CDR3 protein, TCRdb gives one entry from its re-call of the 5' RACE reads, without DNA. In total, the table holds approximately 70,000 distinct CDR3 sequences. The CDR3 is 16 amino acids. CDR1 is SQVTM and CDR2 is ANQGSEA in the germline V gene. About this clonotype itself: Antigen specificity is unknown.

The genes are TRBV29-1 and TRBJ2-3; TCRdb outputs TRBD2, but without DNA this stays unchecked. The material sequenced was naive CXCR3- CD8+ T cells from blood. Subset of the sample: CD45RO-CCR7+CD27+CD95- naive CD8+ T cells lacking CXCR3 (TNR3-). This clonotype was obtained from a human donor in good health. Some clones in this sample may be carry-over from other donors' samples. CDR3 sequence: CSVGPVAGALPDTQYF.